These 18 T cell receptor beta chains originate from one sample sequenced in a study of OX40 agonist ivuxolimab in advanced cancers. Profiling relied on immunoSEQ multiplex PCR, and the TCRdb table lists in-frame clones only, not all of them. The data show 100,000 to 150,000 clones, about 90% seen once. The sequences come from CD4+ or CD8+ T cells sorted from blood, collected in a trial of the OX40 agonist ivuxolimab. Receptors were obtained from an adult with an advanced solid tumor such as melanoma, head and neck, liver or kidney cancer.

This CDR3 is CASSLAAAAYEQYF. The CDR3 nucleotides read TGCGCCAGCAGCTTGGCCGCAGCTGCCTACGAGCAGTACTTC. V is TRBV5-1 and J is TRBJ2-7; D gene unclear. CDR1 and CDR2 (germline): SGHRS, YFSETQ. Deletions cut 0 bases from V and 2 bases from J, with 9 bases between. CDR3 length equals 14 residues.

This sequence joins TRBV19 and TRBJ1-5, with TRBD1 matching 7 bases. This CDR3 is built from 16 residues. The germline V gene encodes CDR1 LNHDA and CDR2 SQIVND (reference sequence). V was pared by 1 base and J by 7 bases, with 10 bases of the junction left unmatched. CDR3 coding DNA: TGTGCCAGTAGTATAGTAGGAGTAGGGGGCCCCCAGCCCCAGCATTTT. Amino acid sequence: CASSIVGVGGPQPQHF. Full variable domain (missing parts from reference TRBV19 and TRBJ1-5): DGGITQSPKYLFRKEGQNVTLSCEQNLNHDAMYWYRQDPGQGLRLIYYSQIVNDFQKGDIAEGYSVSREKKESFPLTVTSAQKNPTAFYLCASSIVGVGGPQPQHFGDGTRLSIL.

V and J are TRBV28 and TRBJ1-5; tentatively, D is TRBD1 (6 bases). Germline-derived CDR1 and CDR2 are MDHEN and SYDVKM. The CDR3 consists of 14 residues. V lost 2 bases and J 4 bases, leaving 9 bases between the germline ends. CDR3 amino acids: CASSLSQGNQPQHF. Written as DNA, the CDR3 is TGTGCCAGCAGTTTAAGTCAGGGGAATCAGCCCCAGCATTTT.

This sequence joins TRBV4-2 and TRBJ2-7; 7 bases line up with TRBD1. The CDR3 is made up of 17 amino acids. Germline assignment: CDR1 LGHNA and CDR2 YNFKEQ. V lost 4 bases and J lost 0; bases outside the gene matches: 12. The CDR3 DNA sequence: TGTGCCAGCAGCCGGTTGCGGACAGGCCAGAACTCCTACGAGCAGTACTTC. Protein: CASSRLRTGQNSYEQYF.

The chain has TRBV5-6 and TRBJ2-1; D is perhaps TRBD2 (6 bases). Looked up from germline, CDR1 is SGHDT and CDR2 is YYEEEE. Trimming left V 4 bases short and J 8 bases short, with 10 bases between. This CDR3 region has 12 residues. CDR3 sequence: CASSRAGYEQFF. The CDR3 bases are TGTGCCAGCAGCCGGGCGGGGTATGAGCAGTTCTTC. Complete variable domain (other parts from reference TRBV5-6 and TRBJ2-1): DAGVTQSPTHLIKTRGQQVTLRCSPKSGHDTVSWYQQALGQGPQFIFQYYEEEERQRGNFPDRFSGHQFPNYSSELNVNALLLGDSALYLCASSRAGYEQFFGPGTRLTVL.

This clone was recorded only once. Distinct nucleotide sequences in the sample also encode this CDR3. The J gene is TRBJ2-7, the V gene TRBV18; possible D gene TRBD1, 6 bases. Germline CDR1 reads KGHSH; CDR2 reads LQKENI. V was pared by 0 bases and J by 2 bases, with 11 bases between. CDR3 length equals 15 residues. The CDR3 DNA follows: TGTGCCAGCTCACCACCGGCAGGGGCAGCCTACGAGCAGTACTTC. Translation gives CASSPPAGAAYEQYF.

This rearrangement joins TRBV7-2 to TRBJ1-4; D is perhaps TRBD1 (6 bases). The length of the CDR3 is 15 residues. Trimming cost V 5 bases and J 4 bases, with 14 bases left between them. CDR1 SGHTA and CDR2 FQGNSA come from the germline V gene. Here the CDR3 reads CASSPEGGRNEKLFF. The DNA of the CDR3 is TGTGCCAGCAGCCCTGAAGGGGGACGTAATGAAAAACTGTTTTTT.

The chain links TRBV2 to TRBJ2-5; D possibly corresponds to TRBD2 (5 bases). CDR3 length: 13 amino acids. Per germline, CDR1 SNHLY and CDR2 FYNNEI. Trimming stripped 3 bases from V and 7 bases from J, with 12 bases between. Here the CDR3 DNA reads TGTGCCAGCAGTGAGGAGGTCGCGGGGACCCAGTACTTC. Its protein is CASSEEVAGTQYF.

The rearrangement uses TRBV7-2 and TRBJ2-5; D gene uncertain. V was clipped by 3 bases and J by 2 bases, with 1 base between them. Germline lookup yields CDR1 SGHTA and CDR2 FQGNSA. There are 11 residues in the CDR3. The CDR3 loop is CASSFQETQYF. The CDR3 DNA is TGTGCCAGCAGCTTTCAAGAGACCCAGTACTTC.

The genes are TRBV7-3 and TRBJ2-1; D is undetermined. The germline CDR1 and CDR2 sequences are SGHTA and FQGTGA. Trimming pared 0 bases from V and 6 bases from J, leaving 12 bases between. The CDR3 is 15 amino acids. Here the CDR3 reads CASSLTDGRVNEQFF. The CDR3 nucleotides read TGTGCCAGCAGCTTAACCGATGGACGCGTCAATGAGCAGTTCTTC.

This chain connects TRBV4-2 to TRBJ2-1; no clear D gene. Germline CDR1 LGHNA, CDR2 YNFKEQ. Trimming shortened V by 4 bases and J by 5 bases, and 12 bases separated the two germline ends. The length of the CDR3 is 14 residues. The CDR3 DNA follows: TGTGCCAGCAGCCCCCTGGTTTGGGACAATGAGCAGTTCTTC. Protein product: CASSPLVWDNEQFF.

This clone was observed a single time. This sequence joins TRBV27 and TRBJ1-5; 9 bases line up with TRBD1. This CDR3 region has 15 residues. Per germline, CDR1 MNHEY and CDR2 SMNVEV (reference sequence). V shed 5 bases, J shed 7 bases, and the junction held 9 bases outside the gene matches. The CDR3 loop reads CASSPGTGIKQPQHF. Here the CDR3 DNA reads TGTGCCAGCAGTCCCGGGACAGGGATAAAGCAGCCCCAGCATTTT.

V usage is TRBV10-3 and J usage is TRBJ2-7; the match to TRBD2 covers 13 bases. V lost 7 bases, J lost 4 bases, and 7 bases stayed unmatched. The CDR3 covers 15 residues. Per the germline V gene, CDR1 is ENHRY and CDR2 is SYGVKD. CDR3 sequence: CAITRTSGRAYEQYF. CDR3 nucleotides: TGTGCCATCACTAGGACTAGCGGGAGAGCATACGAGCAGTACTTC.

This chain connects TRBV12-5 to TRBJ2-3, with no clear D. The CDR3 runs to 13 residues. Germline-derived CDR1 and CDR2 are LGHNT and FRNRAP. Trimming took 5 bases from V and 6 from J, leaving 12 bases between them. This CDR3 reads CASGPRLADTQYF. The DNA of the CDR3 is TGTGCTAGTGGTCCACGGTTGGCGGATACGCAGTATTTT.

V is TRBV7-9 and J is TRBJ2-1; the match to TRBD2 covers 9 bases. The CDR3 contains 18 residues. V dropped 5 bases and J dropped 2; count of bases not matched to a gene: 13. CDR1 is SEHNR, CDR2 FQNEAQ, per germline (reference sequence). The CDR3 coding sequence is TGTGCCAGCAGCCCAGGGACCTTAGGCGGGAGGGCCTACAATGAGCAGTTCTTC. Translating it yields CASSPGTLGGRAYNEQFF.

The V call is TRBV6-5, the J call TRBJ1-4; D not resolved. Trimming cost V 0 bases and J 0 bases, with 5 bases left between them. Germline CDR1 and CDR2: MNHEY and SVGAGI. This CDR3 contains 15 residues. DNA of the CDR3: TGTGCCAGCAGTTACTCCCCTACAACTAATGAAAAACTGTTTTTT. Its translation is CASSYSPTTNEKLFF.

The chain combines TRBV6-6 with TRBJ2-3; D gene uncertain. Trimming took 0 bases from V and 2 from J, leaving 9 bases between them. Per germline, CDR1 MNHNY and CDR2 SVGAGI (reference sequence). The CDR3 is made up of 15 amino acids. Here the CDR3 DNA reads TGTGCCAGCAGTTACTCGAGAAACCCCACAGATACGCAGTATTTT. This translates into CASSYSRNPTDTQYF.

CDR3 amino acids: CASKIAGATDTQYF. DNA for the CDR3: TGTGCCAGCAAGATAGCGGGAGCCACAGATACGCAGTATTTT. The chain carries TRBV28 and TRBJ2-3, with 9 positions matching TRBD2. Germline trimming cut 7 bases from V and 2 bases from J; bases unmatched to any gene: 4. Germline lookup yields CDR1 MDHEN and CDR2 SYDVKM. CDR3 size: 14 residues.